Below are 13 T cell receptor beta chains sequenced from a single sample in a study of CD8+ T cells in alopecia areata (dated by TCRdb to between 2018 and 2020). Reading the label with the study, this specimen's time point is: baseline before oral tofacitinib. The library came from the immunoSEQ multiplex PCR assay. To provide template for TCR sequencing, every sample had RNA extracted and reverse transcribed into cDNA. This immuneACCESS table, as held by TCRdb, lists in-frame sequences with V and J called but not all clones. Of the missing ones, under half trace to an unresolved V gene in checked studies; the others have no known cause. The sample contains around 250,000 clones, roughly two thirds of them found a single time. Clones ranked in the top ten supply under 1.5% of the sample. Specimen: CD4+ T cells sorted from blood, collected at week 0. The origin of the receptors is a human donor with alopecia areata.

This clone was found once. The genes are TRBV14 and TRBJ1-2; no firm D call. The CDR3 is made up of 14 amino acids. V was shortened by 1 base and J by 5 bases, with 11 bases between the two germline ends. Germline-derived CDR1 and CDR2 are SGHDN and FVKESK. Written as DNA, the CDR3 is TGTGCCAGCAGCCAAGGCCCCATGGGGTATGGCTACACCTTC. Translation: CASSQGPMGYGYTF. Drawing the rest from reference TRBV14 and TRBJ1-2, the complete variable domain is EAGVTQFPSHSVIEKGQTVTLRCDPISGHDNLYWYRRVMGKEIKFLLHFVKESKQDESGMPNNRFLAERTGGTYSTLKVQPAELEDSGVYFCASSQGPMGYGYTFGSGTRLTVV.

In DNA form, the CDR3 reads TGCGCCAGCAGCTGGCCAGGGGGAGAGACCCAGTACTTC. It is translated as CASSWPGGETQYF. The chain is built from TRBV5-1 and TRBJ2-5; 7 bases match TRBD1. The CDR3 totals 13 residues. Per germline, CDR1 SGHRS and CDR2 YFSETQ. V shed 3 bases and J 4 bases; nucleotides not matched to a gene: 3.

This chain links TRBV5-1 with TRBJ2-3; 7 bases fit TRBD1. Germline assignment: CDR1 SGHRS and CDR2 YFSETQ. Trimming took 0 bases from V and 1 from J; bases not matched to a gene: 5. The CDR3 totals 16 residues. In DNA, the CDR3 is TGCGCCAGCAGCTTGGCCGGGACAGCACGCACAGATACGCAGTATTTT. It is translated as CASSLAGTARTDTQYF.

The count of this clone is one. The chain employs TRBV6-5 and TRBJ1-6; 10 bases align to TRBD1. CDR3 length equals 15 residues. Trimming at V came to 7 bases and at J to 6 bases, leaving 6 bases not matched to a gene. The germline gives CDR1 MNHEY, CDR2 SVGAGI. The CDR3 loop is CASKGWDRGNSPLHF. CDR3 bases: TGTGCCAGCAAAGGGTGGGACAGGGGTAATTCACCCCTCCACTTT.

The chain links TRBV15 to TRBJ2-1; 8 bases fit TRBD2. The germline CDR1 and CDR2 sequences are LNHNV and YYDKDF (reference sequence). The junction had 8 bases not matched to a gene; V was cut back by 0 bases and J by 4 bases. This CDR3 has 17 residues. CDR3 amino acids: CATSRDQKRGTYNEQFF. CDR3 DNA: TGTGCCACCAGCAGAGATCAGAAGCGGGGGACGTACAATGAGCAGTTCTTC.

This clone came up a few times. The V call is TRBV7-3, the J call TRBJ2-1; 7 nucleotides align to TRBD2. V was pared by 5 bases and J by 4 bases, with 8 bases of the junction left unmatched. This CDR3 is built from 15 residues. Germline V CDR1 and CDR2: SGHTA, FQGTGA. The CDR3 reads CASSRASGAYNEQFF. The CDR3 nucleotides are TGTGCCAGCAGCCGAGCTAGCGGAGCTTACAATGAGCAGTTCTTC.

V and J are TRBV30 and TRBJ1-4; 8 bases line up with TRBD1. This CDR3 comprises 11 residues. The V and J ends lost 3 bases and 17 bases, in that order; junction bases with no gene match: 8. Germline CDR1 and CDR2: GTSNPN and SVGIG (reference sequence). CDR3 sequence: CAWSDGGTGFF. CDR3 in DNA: TGTGCCTGGAGCGACGGGGGGACAGGATTTTTT.

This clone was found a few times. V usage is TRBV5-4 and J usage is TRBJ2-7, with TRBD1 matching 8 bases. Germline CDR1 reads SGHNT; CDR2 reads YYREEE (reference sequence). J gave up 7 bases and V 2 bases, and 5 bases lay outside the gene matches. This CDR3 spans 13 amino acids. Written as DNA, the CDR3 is TGTGCCAGCAGCTTCCAGGGGGCCTGGGAGCAGTACTTC. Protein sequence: CASSFQGAWEQYF.

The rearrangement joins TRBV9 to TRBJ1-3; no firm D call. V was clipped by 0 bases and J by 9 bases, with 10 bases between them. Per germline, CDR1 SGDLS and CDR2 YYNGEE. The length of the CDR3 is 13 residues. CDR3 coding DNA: TGTGCCAGCAGCGTAGCCAGAGATTCCACCATATATTTT. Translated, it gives CASSVARDSTIYF.

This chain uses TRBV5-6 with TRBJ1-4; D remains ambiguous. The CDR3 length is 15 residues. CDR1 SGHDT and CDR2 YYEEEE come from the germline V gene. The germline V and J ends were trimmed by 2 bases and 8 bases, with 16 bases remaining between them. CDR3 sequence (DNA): TGTGCCAGCAGCTTTTCATCCGGGAGTTGGGAAAAACTGTTTTTT. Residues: CASSFSSGSWEKLFF.

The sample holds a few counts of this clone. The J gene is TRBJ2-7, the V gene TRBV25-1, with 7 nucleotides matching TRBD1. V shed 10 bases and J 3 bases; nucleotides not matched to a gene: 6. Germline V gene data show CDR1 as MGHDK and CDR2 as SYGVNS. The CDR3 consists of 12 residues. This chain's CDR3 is CATRGGLYEQYF. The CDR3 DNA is TGTGCCACCCGAGGGGGCCTCTACGAGCAGTACTTC.

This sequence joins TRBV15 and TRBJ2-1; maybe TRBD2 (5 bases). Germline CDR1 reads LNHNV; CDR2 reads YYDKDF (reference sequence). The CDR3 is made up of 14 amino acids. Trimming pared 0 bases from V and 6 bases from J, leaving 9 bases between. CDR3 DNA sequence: TGTGCCACCAGCAGAGACCCTAGCCCCAATGAGCAGTTCTTC. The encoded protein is CATSRDPSPNEQFF.

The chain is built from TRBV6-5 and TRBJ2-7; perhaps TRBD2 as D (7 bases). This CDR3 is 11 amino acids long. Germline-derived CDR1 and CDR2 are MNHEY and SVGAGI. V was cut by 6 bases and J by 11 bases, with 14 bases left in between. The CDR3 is CASRLRGGEYF. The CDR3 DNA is TGTGCCAGCAGACTACGCGGGGGCGAGTACTTC.